This T cell receptor (beta chain) was captured in a study of T cell changes during pregnancy in multiple sclerosis. TCRdb's copy holds only in-frame clones and misses some; the assay was immunoSEQ multiplex PCR. Among fewer than 140,000 clones listed, under 95% were seen once. The TCR was taken from a female donor with multiple sclerosis, enrolled in a pregnancy study. The input for sequencing was peripheral blood, taken after pregnancy.

This chain's CDR3 is CASSAAGTSSNEQFF. As DNA, the CDR3 is TGTGCCAGTAGTGCCGCCGGGACTAGCAGTAATGAGCAGTTCTTC. The V and J genes are TRBV19 and TRBJ2-1; 9 bases line up with TRBD2. Germline loops: CDR1 LNHDA, CDR2 SQIVND (reference sequence). V trimming: 5 bases; J trimming: 7 bases; junction bases outside the gene matches: 9. The CDR3 is made up of 15 amino acids.